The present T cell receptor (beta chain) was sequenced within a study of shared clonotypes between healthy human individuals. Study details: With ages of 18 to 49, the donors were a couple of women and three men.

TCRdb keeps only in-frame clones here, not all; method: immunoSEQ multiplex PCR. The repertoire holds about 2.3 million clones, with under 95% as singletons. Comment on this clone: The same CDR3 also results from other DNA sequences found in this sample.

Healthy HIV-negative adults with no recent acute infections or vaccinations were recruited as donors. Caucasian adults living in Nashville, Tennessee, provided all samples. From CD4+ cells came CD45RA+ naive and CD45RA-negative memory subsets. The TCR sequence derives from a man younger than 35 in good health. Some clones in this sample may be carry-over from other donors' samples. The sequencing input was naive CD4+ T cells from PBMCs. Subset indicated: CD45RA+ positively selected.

CDR3 loop: CASSGPGQGLYEQYF. In DNA form, the CDR3 reads TGTGCCAGCAGTGGACCGGGACAGGGACTGTACGAGCAGTACTTC. The J gene is TRBJ2-7, the V gene TRBV28, with 9 positions matching TRBD1. Germline V gene sequence: CDR1 MDHEN, CDR2 SYDVKM. The CDR3 is 15 amino acids. J was trimmed by 4 bases and V by 5 bases; bases with no gene match: 9.